The clone carrying this TCR beta chain was seen a handful of times. No progression to ophthalmopathy during 18 months of follow-up defined stable disease. In making diagnoses, clinical symptoms, serum thyroxine and TRAb, thyroid ultrasound and orbital computed tomography were all used. V was trimmed by 7 bases and J by 0 bases, leaving 7 bases between them. The CDR3 spans 14 residues. The sample is drawn from a study of T cells in Graves' hyperthyroidism and ophthalmopathy. TCR beta CDR3 region amplification was performed from RNA transcripts. The primer set for the first-round RT-PCR of the TCR CDR3 was HTBI. TCRdb itself ran the multiplex PCR reads through MiXCR, one entry per CDR3 protein. The sample includes roughly 300,000 distinct CDR3 sequences, about 20% of them seen just once.

The chain combines TRBV12-3 or TRBV12-4 with TRBJ1-6; unclear D gene. Specimen: blood. This clonotype was sampled from a woman between 50 and 59 years old with Graves' hyperthyroidism. CDR3 sequence (DNA): TGTGCCAGCATTAAGAGCTCCTATAATTCACCCCTCCACTTT. Its protein product is CASIKSSYNSPLHF.